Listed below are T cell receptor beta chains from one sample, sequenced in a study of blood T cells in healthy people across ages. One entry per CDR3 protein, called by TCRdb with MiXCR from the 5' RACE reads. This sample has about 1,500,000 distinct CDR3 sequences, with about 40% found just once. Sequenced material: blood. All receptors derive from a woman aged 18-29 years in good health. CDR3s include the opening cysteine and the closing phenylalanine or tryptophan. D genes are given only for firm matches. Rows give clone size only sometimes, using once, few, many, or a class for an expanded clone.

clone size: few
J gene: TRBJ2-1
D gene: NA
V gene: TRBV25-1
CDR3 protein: CASSVLSSYNEQFF
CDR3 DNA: TGTGCCAGCAGTGTGCTCAGCTCCTACAATGAGCAGTTCTTC

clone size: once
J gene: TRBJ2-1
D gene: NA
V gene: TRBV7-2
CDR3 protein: CASSSDGAWYNEQFF
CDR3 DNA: TGTGCCAGCAGCTCGGACGGGGCCTGGTACAATGAGCAGTTCTTC

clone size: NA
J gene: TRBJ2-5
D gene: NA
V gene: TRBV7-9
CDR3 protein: CASSLIWEGAVQETQYF
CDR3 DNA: TGTGCCAGCAGCTTAATTTGGGAAGGGGCAGTTCAAGAGACCCAGTACTTC

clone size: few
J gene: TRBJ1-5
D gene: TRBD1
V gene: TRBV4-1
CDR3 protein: CASSQGQKGNQPQHF
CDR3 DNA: TGCGCCAGCAGCCAGGGACAGAAGGGCAATCAGCCCCAGCATTTT

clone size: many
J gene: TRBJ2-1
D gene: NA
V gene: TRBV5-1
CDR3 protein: CASSLDRNEQFF
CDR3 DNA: TGTGCCAGCAGCCTCGATCGGAATGAGCAGTTCTTC

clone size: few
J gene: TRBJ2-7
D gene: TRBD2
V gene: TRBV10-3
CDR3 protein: CAISASSGSTHEQYF
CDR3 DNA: TGTGCCATCAGCGCATCTAGCGGGAGTACCCACGAGCAGTACTTC

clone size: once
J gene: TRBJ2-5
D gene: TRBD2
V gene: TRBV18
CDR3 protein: CASSPQREGYNEQYF
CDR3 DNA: TGTGCCAGCTCACCACAGCGGGAGGGATACAATGAGCAGTACTTC

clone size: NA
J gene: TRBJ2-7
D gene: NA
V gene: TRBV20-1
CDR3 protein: CSARAVLSYEQYF
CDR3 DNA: TGCAGTGCCCGTGCCGTGCTCTCCTACGAGCAGTACTTC

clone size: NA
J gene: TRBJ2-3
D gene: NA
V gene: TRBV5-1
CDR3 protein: CASSSDRADTQYF
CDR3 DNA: TGCGCCAGCAGTTCAGACCGGGCAGATACGCAGTATTTT

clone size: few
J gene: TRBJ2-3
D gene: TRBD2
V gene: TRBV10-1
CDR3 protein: CASSRLASLTDTQYF
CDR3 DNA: TGCGCCAGCAGCCGACTAGCTAGCCTCACAGATACGCAGTATTTT

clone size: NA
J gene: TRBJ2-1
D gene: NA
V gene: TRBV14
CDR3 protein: CASSRQGTNSYEQFF
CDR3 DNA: TGTGCCAGTAGCCGCCAAGGGACAAACTCCTACGAGCAGTTCTTC

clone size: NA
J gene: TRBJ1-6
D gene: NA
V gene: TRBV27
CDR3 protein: CASSLLSPYSSPLHF
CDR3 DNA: TGTGCCAGCAGTTTATTGTCCCCCTATAGTTCACCCCTCCACTTT

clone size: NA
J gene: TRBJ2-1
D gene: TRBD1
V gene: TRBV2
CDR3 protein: CASSGQGDNEQFF
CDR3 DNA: TGTGCCAGCAGTGGGCAGGGGGACAATGAGCAGTTCTTC

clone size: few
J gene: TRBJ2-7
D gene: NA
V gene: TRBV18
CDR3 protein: CASSPRMAFDYEQYF
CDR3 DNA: TGTGCCAGCTCACCCCGAATGGCTTTCGACTACGAGCAGTACTTC

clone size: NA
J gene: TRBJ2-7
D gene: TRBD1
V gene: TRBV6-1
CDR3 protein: CASSPHRDSYEQYF
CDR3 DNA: TGTGCCAGCAGTCCTCACCGGGACAGCTACGAGCAGTACTTC

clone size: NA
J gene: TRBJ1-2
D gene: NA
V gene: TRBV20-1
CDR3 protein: CSASTPAGRRITVSPFNYGYTF
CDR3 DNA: TGCAGTGCTTCGACCCCGGCTGGACGCCGGATCACAGTTTCCCCTTTTAACTATGGCTACACCTTC

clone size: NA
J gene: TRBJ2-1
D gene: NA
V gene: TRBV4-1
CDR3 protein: CASSPPTNEQFF
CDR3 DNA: TGCGCCAGCAGCCCGCCTACAAATGAGCAGTTCTTC

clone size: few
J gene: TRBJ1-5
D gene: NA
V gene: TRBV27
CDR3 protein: CASKRAGTGNQPQHF
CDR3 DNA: TGTGCCAGCAAGAGGGCAGGGACGGGCAATCAGCCCCAGCATTTT

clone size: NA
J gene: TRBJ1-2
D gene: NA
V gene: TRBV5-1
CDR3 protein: CASSPIGDGYTF
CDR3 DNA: TGCGCCAGCAGCCCCATCGGGGATGGCTACACCTTC

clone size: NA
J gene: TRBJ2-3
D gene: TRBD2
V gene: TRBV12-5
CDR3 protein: CASGSRLAGGPRRTQYF
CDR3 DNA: TGTGCTAGTGGTTCTCGACTAGCGGGGGGGCCACGGCGGACGCAGTATTTT

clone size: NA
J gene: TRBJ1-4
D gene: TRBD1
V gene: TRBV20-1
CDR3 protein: CSAPRAQGAPSSNEKLFF
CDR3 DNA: TGCAGTGCCCCGAGAGCACAGGGGGCGCCGAGTTCGAATGAAAAACTGTTTTTT

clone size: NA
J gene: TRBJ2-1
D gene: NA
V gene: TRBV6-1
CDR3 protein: CASRVDRPTYNEQFF
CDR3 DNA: TGTGCCAGCAGAGTAGACAGGCCAACCTACAATGAGCAGTTCTTC

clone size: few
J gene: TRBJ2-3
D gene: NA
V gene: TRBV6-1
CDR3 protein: CASSPPTKGETPEQYF
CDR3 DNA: TGTGCCAGCAGTCCCCCGACCAAAGGGGAAACACCGGAGCAGTATTTT

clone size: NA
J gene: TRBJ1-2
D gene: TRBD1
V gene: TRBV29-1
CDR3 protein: CSVPNGPWQGARDGYTF
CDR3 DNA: TGCAGCGTGCCAAACGGGCCATGGCAGGGGGCGAGAGATGGCTACACCTTC

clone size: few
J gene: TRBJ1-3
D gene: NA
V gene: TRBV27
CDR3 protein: CASSLSNSPGNTIYF
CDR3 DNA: TGTGCCAGCAGTTTATCGAACAGCCCTGGAAACACCATATATTTT

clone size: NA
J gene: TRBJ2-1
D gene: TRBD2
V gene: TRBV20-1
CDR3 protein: CSAAEGLAGYEQFF
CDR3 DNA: TGCAGTGCCGCAGAGGGTCTAGCGGGTTACGAGCAGTTCTTC

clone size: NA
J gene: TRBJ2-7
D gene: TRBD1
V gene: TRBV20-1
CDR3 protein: CSACPGQGVFEQYF
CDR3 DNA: TGCAGTGCTTGCCCGGGACAGGGGGTGTTCGAGCAGTACTTC

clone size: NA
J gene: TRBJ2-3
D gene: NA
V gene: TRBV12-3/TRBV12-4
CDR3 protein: CASSLREGTDTQYF
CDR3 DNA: TGTGCCAGCAGTTTAAGGGAGGGCACAGATACGCAGTATTTT

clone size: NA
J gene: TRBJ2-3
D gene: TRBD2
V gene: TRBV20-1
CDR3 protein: CSASPSGTLYF
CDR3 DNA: TGCAGTGCTAGTCCTAGCGGTACGCTGTATTTT

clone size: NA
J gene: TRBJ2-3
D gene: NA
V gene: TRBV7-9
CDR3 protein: CASSQLLGDTQYF
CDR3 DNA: TGTGCCAGCAGTCAACTATTGGGAGATACGCAGTATTTT

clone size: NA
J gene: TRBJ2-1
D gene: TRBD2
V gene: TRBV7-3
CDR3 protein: CASSSLAGAAYNEQFF
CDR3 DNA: TGTGCCAGCAGTTCCCTAGCGGGGGCCGCCTACAATGAGCAGTTCTTC

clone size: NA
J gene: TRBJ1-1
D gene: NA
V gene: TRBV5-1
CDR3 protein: CASSLDPGVGTEAFF
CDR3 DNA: TGCGCCAGCAGCTTGGACCCAGGGGTTGGCACTGAAGCTTTCTTT

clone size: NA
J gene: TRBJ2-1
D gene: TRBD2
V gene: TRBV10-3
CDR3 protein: CAISGPGLAGLSYNEQFF
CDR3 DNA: TGTGCCATCAGTGGACCGGGACTAGCGGGCCTCTCCTACAATGAGCAGTTCTTC

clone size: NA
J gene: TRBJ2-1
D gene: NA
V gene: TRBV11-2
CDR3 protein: CAGSSGVDSYNEQFF
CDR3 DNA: TGTGCCGGCAGCTCAGGGGTAGATTCCTACAATGAGCAGTTCTTC

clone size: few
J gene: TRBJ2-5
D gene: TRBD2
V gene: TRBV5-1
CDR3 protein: CASSPPFGGSKETQYF
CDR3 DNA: TGCGCCAGCAGCCCCCCCTTCGGCGGGAGTAAAGAGACCCAGTACTTC

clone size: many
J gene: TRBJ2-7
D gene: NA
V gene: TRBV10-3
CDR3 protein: CAISESPGPYYEQYF
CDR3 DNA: TGTGCCATCAGCGAGTCGCCAGGCCCCTACTACGAGCAGTACTTC

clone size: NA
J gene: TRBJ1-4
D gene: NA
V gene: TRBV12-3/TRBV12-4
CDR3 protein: CASSLDRAPNEKLFF
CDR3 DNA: TGTGCCAGCAGTTTAGACAGGGCACCTAATGAAAAACTGTTTTTT

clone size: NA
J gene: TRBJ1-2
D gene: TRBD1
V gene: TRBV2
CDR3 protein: CAIYPGQGNPLYGYTF
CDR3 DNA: TGTGCCATCTATCCGGGACAGGGCAATCCTCTCTATGGCTACACCTTC

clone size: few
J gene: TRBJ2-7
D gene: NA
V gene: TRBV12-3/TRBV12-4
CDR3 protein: CASSHRDTLTVSYEQYF
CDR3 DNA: TGTGCCAGCAGCCACCGGGACACCTTAACGGTCTCCTACGAGCAGTACTTC

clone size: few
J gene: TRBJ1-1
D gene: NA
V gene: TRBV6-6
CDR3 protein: CASSYSSEAFF
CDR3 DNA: TGTGCCAGCAGTTACTCGTCTGAAGCTTTCTTT

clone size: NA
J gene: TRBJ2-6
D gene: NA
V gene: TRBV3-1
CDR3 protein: CASSQQAGANVLTF
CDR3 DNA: TGTGCCAGCAGCCAGCAGGCTGGGGCCAACGTCCTGACTTTC

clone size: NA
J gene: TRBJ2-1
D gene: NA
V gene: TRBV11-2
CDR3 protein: CASGALRVYNEQFF
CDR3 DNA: TGTGCCAGCGGCGCTCTGAGAGTTTACAATGAGCAGTTCTTC

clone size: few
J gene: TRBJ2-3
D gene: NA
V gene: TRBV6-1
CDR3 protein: CASSPGRKPSTDTQYF
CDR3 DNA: TGTGCCAGCAGTCCGGGACGGAAGCCAAGCACAGATACGCAGTATTTT

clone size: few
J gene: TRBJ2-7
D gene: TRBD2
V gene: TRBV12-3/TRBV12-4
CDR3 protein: CASSPILGSSGSLNYEQYF
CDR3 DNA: TGTGCCAGCAGTCCTATTCTTGGTAGTAGCGGGAGCCTTAACTACGAGCAGTACTTC

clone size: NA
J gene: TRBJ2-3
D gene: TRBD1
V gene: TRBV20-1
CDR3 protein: CSARVQGALRTDTQYF
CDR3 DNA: TGCAGTGCCCGCGTACAGGGGGCTCTTCGCACAGATACGCAGTATTTT

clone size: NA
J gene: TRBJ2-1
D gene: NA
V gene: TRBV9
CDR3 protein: CASSVVGSANNEQFF
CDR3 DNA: TGTGCCAGCAGCGTAGTGGGTAGCGCTAACAATGAGCAGTTCTTC

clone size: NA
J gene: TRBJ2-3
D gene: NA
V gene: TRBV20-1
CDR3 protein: CSVRPPGDTQYF
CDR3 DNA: TGCAGTGTTCGGCCTCCGGGGGATACGCAGTATTTT

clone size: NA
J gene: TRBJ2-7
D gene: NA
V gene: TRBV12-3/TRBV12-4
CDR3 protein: CASSPSSGEQYF
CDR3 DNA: TGTGCCAGCAGTCCAAGCTCGGGGGAGCAGTACTTC